What follows describes a single T cell receptor (beta chain). The target antigen is unknown. This specimen belongs to a study of cytomegalovirus exposure and HLA in healthy donors. Findings and caveats of the study: A list of 164 TCR beta chains associated with cytomegalovirus was given. It was assumed in the presence/absence analyses that sequencing depth was roughly uniform across donors.

Amplification used 60 Vbeta primers and 13 Jbeta primers. The protocol was immunoSEQ multiplex PCR, while the TCRdb copy is restricted to in-frame clones and leaves out a portion. The sample carries tens of thousands of clones, approximately 81% recorded once. The germline V gene has CDR1 LNHDA and CDR2 SQIVND (reference sequence). Deletions cut 7 bases from V and 3 bases from J, with 20 bases between. This CDR3 spans 16 amino acids. The TCR was taken from a woman aged 18-29 years in good health and CMV-seronegative. The sequencing sample was made of PBMCs. The chain employs TRBV19 and TRBJ2-3; no definite D call. The CDR3 protein is CASKSLTVGWTDTQYF. In DNA form, the CDR3 reads TGTGCCAGTAAGTCGCTCACAGTGGGCTGGACAGATACGCAGTATTTT.